Listed here is a single T cell receptor beta chain. Its cognate antigen is unknown. Sequencing was performed with immunoSEQ multiplex PCR; in TCRdb, only in-frame clones are kept and a portion is missing. The sample records 120,000 or so clones, around nine tenths being singletons. The data belong to a study of T cell responses to AZD1222 COVID-19 vaccine. Regarding the study as a whole: Close to half of spike-specific TCRs reportedly recognize unmutated variant regions.

Germline V gene sequence: CDR1 SQVTM, CDR2 ANQGSEA. The CDR3 consists of 12 residues. Losses at the gene ends were 7 bases for V and 2 bases for J; bases not matched to a gene: 3. The source was peripheral blood, collected on day 0 of AZD1222 vaccination. The origin of this receptor is an adult in good health. J is TRBJ1-1 and V is TRBV29-1, with TRBD1 matching over 8 bases. CDR3 nucleotides: TGCAGCGCCGGGACAGGAAACACTGAAGCTTTCTTT. Translated, it gives CSAGTGNTEAFF.